The clone carrying this TCR beta chain showed up many times. Methods used by the authors: Reference gene primer amplification yielded estimated nucleated cell counts. Only in-frame clones appear in the TCRdb table, and some are missing; sequencing was by immunoSEQ multiplex PCR. V and J calls and clone size come straight from that table; D and trimming were deduced from the DNA. The sample consists of about 490,000 clones, roughly 85% of them appearing once. These data originate in a study of blood T cell repertoires in COVID-19. Study details: From the United States, Italy and Spain came samples of acute and convalescent COVID-19. PBMCs, B-cell-depleted T cells, or T cells were the source of the cDNA or gDNA that made up the material.

Germline V gene lookup returns CDR1 SGHTA and CDR2 FQGNSA. The CDR3 is made up of 12 amino acids. V dropped 0 bases and J dropped 13; count of bases not matched to a gene: 3. The specimen sequenced was peripheral blood. This chain uses TRBV7-2 with TRBJ2-1; TRBD2 matches at 7 bases. This clonotype originated in a human donor in a cohort sampled during active COVID-19. CDR3 in DNA: TGTGCCAGCAGCTTAGCCCGACTAGCACAGTTCTTC. Amino acid sequence: CASSLARLAQFF.